This paragraph covers one T cell receptor beta chain sequence. V was pared by 5 bases and J by 4 bases, with 12 bases between. CDR3 size: 13 residues. CDR1 SNHLY and CDR2 FYNNEI come from the germline V gene. This entry is derived from a study of blood T cell repertoires in COVID-19. This table comes from immunoSEQ multiplex PCR, and its TCRdb copy is limited to in-frame clones, with some not included. The sample has about 220,000 clones, over 70% seen once. The receptor was derived from a woman aged 65 to 85 with acute or convalescent COVID-19. The source material was peripheral blood. The J gene is TRBJ2-7, the V gene TRBV2; perhaps TRBD1 as D (6 bases). Here the CDR3 reads CASSRDTQYEQYV. The CDR3 DNA follows: TGTGCCAGCAGTCGGGACACACAATACGAGCAGTACGTC.